The 6 T cell receptor beta chains listed next were all sequenced from one sample in a study of blood T cell repertoires in COVID-19. Using immunoSEQ multiplex PCR, the repertoire was profiled, and TCRdb retains in-frame clones only, with some absent. This table has about 280,000 clones, 85% appearing once. Sequenced material: PBMCs or T cells enriched from blood (not recorded which). The receptors were gathered from a woman between 45 and 65 years old who had recovered from COVID-19.

The rearrangement joins TRBV6-2 or TRBV6-3 to TRBJ1-4; possibly TRBD1 for D (6 bases). The V end was cut by 0 bases, the J end by 7 bases, with 6 bases between. Germline values: CDR1 MNHEY, CDR2 SVGEGT. The CDR3 extends over 13 amino acids. The CDR3 nucleotides read TGTGCCAGCAGTTACTCGGACAGTGAAAAACTGTTTTTT. It specifies CASSYSDSEKLFF.

The chain's CDR3 is CASKTHRGDTGELFF. The DNA for the CDR3 is TGCGCCAGCAAGACACACAGGGGGGACACCGGGGAGCTGTTTTTT. The chain has TRBV5-1 and TRBJ2-2; 8 bases line up with TRBD1. The V gene end was trimmed by 6 bases and the J gene end by 3 bases; junction bases not matched to a gene: 7. Germline V CDR1 and CDR2: SGHRS, YFSETQ. The CDR3 runs to 15 residues. The variable domain in full, with the rest retrieved from reference TRBV5-1 and TRBJ2-2, is KAGVTQTPRYLIKTRGQQVTLSCSPISGHRSVSWYQQTPGQGLQFLFEYFSETQRNKGNFPGRFSGRQFSNSRSEMNVSTLELGDSALYLCASKTHRGDTGELFFGEGSRLTVL.

This sequence joins TRBV11-1 and TRBJ1-1, with TRBD1 matching over 10 bases. V dropped 8 bases and J dropped 2; count of bases not matched to a gene: 2. Per germline, CDR1 SGHAT and CDR2 FQDESV (reference sequence). The CDR3 covers 13 residues. DNA for the CDR3: TGTGCCAGCGGACAGGGGGTAAACACTGAAGCTTTCTTT. Translating gives CASGQGVNTEAFF.

The V and J genes are TRBV3-1 (or the pseudogene TRBV3-2) and TRBJ1-3; unclear D gene. Germline V lookup: CDR1 LGHDT, CDR2 YNNKEL (reference sequence). This CDR3 region has 16 residues. The V end was cut by 4 bases, the J end by 0 bases, with 13 bases between. CDR3 in amino acids: CASSPTFSGSGNTIYF. CDR3 bases: TGTGCCAGCAGCCCCACGTTTTCGGGCTCTGGAAACACCATATATTTT.

In DNA, the CDR3 is TGTGCCAGCAGTTCCCAGGGTTCGTCGTCTGGGGCCAACGTCCTGACTTTC. The encoded protein is CASSSQGSSSGANVLTF. V and J are TRBV27 and TRBJ2-6, with a possible D match to TRBD1 (5 bases). Looked up from germline, CDR1 is MNHEY and CDR2 is SMNVEV (reference sequence). The CDR3 runs 17 residues. Trimming removed 4 bases from V and 1 base from J, with 14 bases in between.

Here the CDR3 reads CASSSTGPGGYTF. In DNA form, the CDR3 reads TGTGCCAGCAGTTCGACAGGGCCGGGCGGCTACACCTTC. The rearrangement links TRBV27 to TRBJ1-2; 7 bases are shared with TRBD1. The CDR3 consists of 13 residues. In germline, CDR1 is MNHEY, CDR2 SMNVEV (reference sequence). The J segment lost 8 bases and the V segment lost 4 bases, leaving 7 bases of the junction unmatched.